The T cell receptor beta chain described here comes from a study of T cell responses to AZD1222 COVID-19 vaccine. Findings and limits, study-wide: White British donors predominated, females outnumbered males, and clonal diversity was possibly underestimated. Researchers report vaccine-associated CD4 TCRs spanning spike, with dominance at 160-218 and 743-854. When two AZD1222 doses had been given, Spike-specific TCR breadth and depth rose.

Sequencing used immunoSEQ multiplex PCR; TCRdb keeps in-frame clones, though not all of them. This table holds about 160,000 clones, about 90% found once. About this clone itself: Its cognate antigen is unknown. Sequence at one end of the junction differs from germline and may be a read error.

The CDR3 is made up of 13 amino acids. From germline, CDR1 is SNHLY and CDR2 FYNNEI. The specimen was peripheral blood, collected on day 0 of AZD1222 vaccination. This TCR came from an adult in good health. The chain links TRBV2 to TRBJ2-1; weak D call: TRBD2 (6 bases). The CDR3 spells CASREDASDEQFF. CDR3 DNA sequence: TGTGCCAGCAGGGAAGATGCTAGCGATGAGCAGTTCTTC.